A single sample is the source of the 17 T cell receptor beta chains below, sequenced in a study of OX40 agonist ivuxolimab in advanced cancers. The receptor library was made with the immunoSEQ multiplex PCR assay. The table comes from immuneACCESS by way of TCRdb, which keeps in-frame sequences with V and J called. Part of the clones is missing from these tables; in studies checked, under half for an unresolved V gene and the rest for unknown reasons. The sample table lists about 52,000 clones, roughly nine tenths of them with a count of one. The ten largest clonotypes hold less than 7% of the sample. This material consisted of CD4+ or CD8+ T cells sorted from blood, taken in a trial of the OX40 agonist ivuxolimab. Source of these receptors: an adult with an advanced solid tumor such as melanoma, head and neck, liver or kidney cancer.

This chain uses TRBV30 with TRBJ1-2; 7 bases match TRBD1. The CDR3 length is 12 residues. Germline CDR1 GTSNPN, CDR2 SVGIG (reference sequence). J was trimmed by 4 bases and V by 1 base; bases with no gene match: 0. The CDR3 nucleotides read TGTGCCTGGAGTGGACAGGGCTATGGCTACACCTTC. It translates to CAWSGQGYGYTF.

The CDR3 DNA reads TGTGCCAGTAGTACAGGGGACAGGGGGTCACCCCTCCACTTT. Translating gives CASSTGDRGSPLHF. This sequence joins TRBV19 and TRBJ1-6; 11 nucleotides align to TRBD1. The CDR3 sequence is 14 residues long. With V trimmed by 4 bases and J by 10 bases, 3 bases remained unmatched. CDR1 and CDR2 from the germline V gene are LNHDA and SQIVND (reference sequence).

V usage is TRBV7-9 and J usage is TRBJ1-1, with a possible D match to TRBD1 (5 bases). The CDR3 length is 12 residues. V lost 5 bases to trimming and J lost 10 bases, with 14 bases between them. Per the germline V gene, CDR1 is SEHNR and CDR2 is FQNEAQ (reference sequence). CDR3 bases: TGTGCCAGCAGCAGACTGGAGCAGGGAGCTTTCTTT. This translates into CASSRLEQGAFF.

The CDR3, as DNA: TGTGCTAGTGGTTTGTACTTAGCGGGGTACACAGATACGCAGTATTTT. Amino acid sequence: CASGLYLAGYTDTQYF. The J gene is TRBJ2-3, the V gene TRBV12-5; 8 bases map to TRBD2. Germline trimming cut 2 bases from V and 2 bases from J; bases unmatched to any gene: 6. This CDR3 has 16 amino acids. Germline V gives CDR1 LGHNT, CDR2 FRNRAP.

This clone has a single count. This chain connects TRBV2 to TRBJ1-5, with a tentative D call TRBD1 (6 bases). In germline, CDR1 is SNHLY, CDR2 FYNNEI. V was trimmed by 7 bases and J by 0 bases, leaving 10 bases between them. This CDR3 has 14 residues. CDR3 region: CASIKGGSNQPQHF. CDR3 nucleotides: TGTGCCAGCATCAAGGGGGGTAGCAATCAGCCCCAGCATTTT.

This sequence joins TRBV6-6 and TRBJ1-1, with D unresolved. Trimming removed 0 bases from V and 2 bases from J, with 10 bases in between. Germline values: CDR1 MNHNY, CDR2 SVGAGI (reference sequence). The CDR3 sequence is 15 residues long. The CDR3 here is CASSYSISENTEAFF. CDR3 DNA: TGTGCCAGCAGTTACTCGATTTCAGAAAACACTGAAGCTTTCTTT.

This chain uses TRBV7-6 with TRBJ2-1; D unclear. CDR3 size: 11 residues. Trimming stripped 1 base from V and 9 bases from J, with 4 bases between. The germline V gene encodes CDR1 SGHVS and CDR2 FNYEAQ. The CDR3 DNA is TGTGCCAGCAGCTTAGGCGGTGAGCAGTTCTTC. It translates to CASSLGGEQFF.

V is TRBV6-6 and J is TRBJ1-1; no clear D. From germline, CDR1 is MNHNY and CDR2 SVGAGI (reference sequence). V was shortened by 5 bases and J by 4 bases, with 8 bases between the two germline ends. The CDR3 is 12 amino acids. This CDR3 is CASSNPGTEAFF. The DNA for the CDR3 is TGTGCCAGCAGTAATCCCGGCACTGAAGCTTTCTTT.

Notes on this clone: At one of its ends the junction is not consistent with the germline gene, which may arise from a read error. The chain combines TRBV7-2 with TRBJ1-3; perhaps TRBD1 as D (6 bases). There are 16 residues in the CDR3. Germline CDR1 and CDR2: SGHTA and FQGNSA. As DNA, the CDR3 is TGTGCCAGCAGCTTAGGGACAGTTACCTCTGGAAACGCCATATATTTT. Translating it yields CASSLGTVTSGNAIYF.

J is TRBJ1-3 and V is TRBV28; D may be TRBD1 (6 bases). There are 14 residues in the CDR3. Germline CDR1 MDHEN, CDR2 SYDVKM. The V gene lost 4 bases and the J gene lost 8 bases, with 15 bases spanning the gap. The CDR3 loop reads CASSSPSGADTIYF. CDR3 bases: TGTGCCAGCAGTTCCCCATCAGGGGCGGACACCATATATTTT. Supplemented by reference TRBV28 and TRBJ1-3, the full variable domain reads DVKVTQSSRYLVKRTGEKVFLECVQDMDHENMFWYRQDPGLGLRLIYFSYDVKMKEKGDIPEGYSVSREKKERFSLILESASTNQTSMYLCASSSPSGADTIYFGEGSWLTVV.

V gene TRBV29-1 combines with J gene TRBJ1-1; tentatively, D is TRBD1 (5 bases). Trimming cost V 7 bases and J 1 base, with 10 bases left between them. From germline, CDR1 is SQVTM and CDR2 ANQGSEA. The CDR3 totals 12 residues. Here the CDR3 reads CSASQGNTEAFF. Here the CDR3 DNA reads TGCAGCGCCTCCCAGGGGAACACTGAAGCTTTCTTT. Variable domain in full (rest from reference TRBV29-1 and TRBJ1-1): SAVISQKPSRDICQRGTSLTIQCQVDSQVTMMFWYRQQPGQSLTLIATANQGSEATYESGFVIDKFPISRPNLTFSTLTVSNMSPEDSSIYLCSASQGNTEAFFGQGTRLTVV.

The chain links TRBV18 to TRBJ2-5; D remains unclear. CDR1 is KGHSH, CDR2 LQKENI, per germline. The V gene lost 3 bases and the J gene lost 1 base, with 6 bases spanning the gap. This CDR3 has 13 residues. CDR3 protein: CASSPGFQETQYF. DNA for the CDR3: TGTGCCAGCTCACCCGGGTTCCAAGAGACCCAGTACTTC.

This rearrangement joins TRBV18 to TRBJ1-2; D may be TRBD1 (5 bases). The CDR3 loop spans 12 amino acids. V shed 6 bases and J shed 8 bases, with 13 bases lying between them. Germline assignment: CDR1 KGHSH and CDR2 LQKENI. The CDR3 sequence: CASSPWDGGYTF. CDR3 DNA: TGTGCCAGCTCCCCATGGGACGGCGGCTACACCTTC.

The CDR3 here is CASSPTGQSLYGYTF. The CDR3 DNA follows: TGTGCCAGCAGCCCAACAGGACAGTCGCTCTATGGCTACACCTTC. The rearrangement joins TRBV7-3 to TRBJ1-2, with a tentative D call TRBD1 (6 bases). V was shortened by 5 bases and J by 4 bases, with 17 bases between the two germline ends. From germline, CDR1 is SGHTA and CDR2 FQGTGA. The CDR3 runs to 15 residues.

The rearrangement links TRBV30 to TRBJ1-5; D not certain. V lost 5 bases and J 2 bases, leaving 16 bases between the germline ends. CDR1 is GTSNPN and CDR2 is SVGIG in the germline V gene (reference sequence). The CDR3 extends over 15 amino acids. The CDR3 bases are TGTGCCTGGCGAGTCCCGTATGTTGGCAATCAGCCCCAGCATTTT. Amino acids: CAWRVPYVGNQPQHF.

The rearrangement uses TRBV5-6 and TRBJ2-7; no clear D gene. Trimming removed 1 base from V and 7 bases from J, with 12 bases in between. CDR3 length: 13 amino acids. CDR1 is SGHDT and CDR2 is YYEEEE in the germline V gene. CDR3 in DNA: TGTGCCAGCAGCTTGAGGGCACTCAGGGAGCAGTACTTC. The encoded protein is CASSLRALREQYF.

The CDR3 DNA follows: TGTGCCTGGAGTGTACCAAACCCGGGAAGCTCCTACGAGCAGTACTTC. Translating gives CAWSVPNPGSSYEQYF. The chain employs TRBV30 and TRBJ2-7, with a tentative D call TRBD2 (5 bases). The V end was cut by 0 bases, the J end by 0 bases, with 15 bases between. The CDR3 sequence is 16 residues long. The germline V gene encodes CDR1 GTSNPN and CDR2 SVGIG (reference sequence).